One sample yielded the 32 T cell receptor beta chains listed below, sequenced in a study of blood T cell repertoires in COVID-19. Profiling relied on immunoSEQ multiplex PCR, and the TCRdb table lists in-frame clones only, not all of them. The sample includes approximately 110,000 clones, roughly 87% of them seen just once. Sequencing used peripheral blood. Receptor source: a man aged 50 to 60 with acute or convalescent COVID-19.

The genes are TRBV9 and TRBJ1-2; 8 nucleotides align to TRBD1. This CDR3 has 15 amino acids. Unmatched junction bases numbered 10, after V lost 5 bases and J lost 4 bases. Germline CDR1 SGDLS, CDR2 YYNGEE. Here the CDR3 reads CASRGDRGRAYGYTF. The CDR3 DNA follows: TGTGCCAGCAGAGGCGACAGGGGAAGGGCCTATGGCTACACCTTC.

The CDR3 bases are TGTGCCAGCTCGGACAGTAACTCCTACGAGCAGTACTTC. It yields the protein CASSDSNSYEQYF. J is TRBJ2-7 and V is TRBV18, with D maybe TRBD1 (6 bases). The CDR3 is made up of 13 amino acids. Germline loops: CDR1 KGHSH, CDR2 LQKENI. V lost 6 bases and J lost 0, with 9 bases in between. Drawing the rest from reference TRBV18 and TRBJ2-7, the complete variable domain is NAGVMQNPRHLVRRRGQEARLRCSPMKGHSHVYWYRQLPEEGLKFMVYLQKENIIDESGMPKERFSAEFPKEGPSILRIQQVVRGDSAAYFCASSDSNSYEQYFGPGTRLTVT.

The chain joins TRBV19 to TRBJ2-3; 7 bases are shared with TRBD2. J was trimmed by 0 bases and V by 1 base; bases with no gene match: 4. The CDR3 is made up of 16 amino acids. Germline CDR1 LNHDA, CDR2 SQIVND (reference sequence). The CDR3 is CASSIGPSGSTDTQYF. The CDR3, as DNA: TGTGCCAGTAGTATAGGTCCTAGCGGCAGCACAGATACGCAGTATTTT.

The chain employs TRBV5-1 and TRBJ2-5, with D possibly TRBD2 on 7 matching bases. Germline loops: CDR1 SGHRS, CDR2 YFSETQ. Between the trimmed V and J ends, which lost 2 bases and 2 bases, there was a span of 13 bases. CDR3 length equals 15 residues. CDR3 residues: CASSLGGAFQETQYF. The CDR3 DNA follows: TGCGCCAGCAGCTTAGGGGGGGCGTTTCAAGAGACCCAGTACTTC.

The chain has TRBV19 and TRBJ2-1; TRBD2 aligns across 7 bases. Trimming at V came to 5 bases and at J to 0 bases, leaving 7 bases not matched to a gene. The CDR3 runs to 16 residues. The V gene's germline CDR1 is LNHDA and CDR2 SQIVND (reference sequence). The CDR3 bases are TGTGCCAGTAGTGGGAGGGGCTCCAGCTCCTACAATGAGCAGTTCTTC. It translates to CASSGRGSSSYNEQFF.

CDR3: CAWSLGAHEQYF. In DNA, the CDR3 is TGTGCCTGGTCTTTAGGGGCCCACGAGCAGTACTTC. This sequence joins TRBV30 and TRBJ2-7; a possible D gene is TRBD1 (5 bases). Germline-derived CDR1 and CDR2 are GTSNPN and SVGIG (reference sequence). V dropped 5 bases and J dropped 5 bases, with 13 bases sitting between them. CDR3 length: 12 amino acids.

The rearrangement joins TRBV27 to TRBJ2-7, with D unresolved. The V gene lost 3 bases and the J gene lost 3 bases, with 9 bases spanning the gap. The CDR3 spans 13 residues. CDR1 and CDR2 from the germline V gene are MNHEY and SMNVEV (reference sequence). The CDR3 sequence is CASSLTPFYEQYF. DNA for the CDR3: TGTGCCAGCAGTTTGACTCCATTCTACGAGCAGTACTTC.

The V gene is TRBV11-3, the J gene TRBJ1-6; 7 positions match TRBD1. Germline CDR1 reads SGHNT; CDR2 reads YENEEA. With V trimmed by 5 bases and J by 12 bases, 13 bases remained unmatched. This CDR3 is 15 amino acids long. As DNA, the CDR3 is TGTGCCAGCAGCATGACAGGGCTGCCCGAAGTACCCCTCCACTTT. Translated, it gives CASSMTGLPEVPLHF.

This chain links TRBV5-6 with TRBJ1-4; D gene uncertain. The CDR3 loop spans 16 amino acids. Trimming took 4 bases from V and 0 from J, leaving 13 bases between them. Germline assignment: CDR1 SGHDT and CDR2 YYEEEE. CDR3 in DNA: TGTGCCAGCAGCCCCGTTTCGGGAGCAACTAATGAAAAACTGTTTTTT. Its protein is CASSPVSGATNEKLFF.

The chain recombines TRBV11-2 with TRBJ2-7; D perhaps matches TRBD2 (6 bases). CDR3 length equals 15 residues. The germline V gene encodes CDR1 SGHAT and CDR2 FQNNGV. Trimming took off 2 bases at V and 1 base at J, with 12 bases between the two ends. CDR3 bases: TGTGCCAGCAGCTTATGGGAGGACCCTTCCTACGAGCAGTACTTC. Translation gives CASSLWEDPSYEQYF.

The genes are TRBV27 and TRBJ1-2, with 8 bases lining up with TRBD1. Germline assignment: CDR1 MNHEY and CDR2 SMNVEV (reference sequence). V dropped 6 bases and J dropped 5; count of bases not matched to a gene: 8. The CDR3 runs 14 residues. The CDR3 sequence is CASRTGGRIYGYTF. CDR3 DNA sequence: TGTGCCAGCAGAACAGGGGGACGGATATATGGCTACACCTTC.

The gene calls are TRBV14 and TRBJ1-2, with a possible D match to TRBD1 (6 bases). Trimming took 4 bases from V and 9 from J, leaving 18 bases between them. The CDR3 has 14 residues. Germline CDR1 and CDR2: SGHDN and FVKESK. Here the CDR3 DNA reads TGTGCCAGCAGCCGAATGGGAGGGACAAGGCGCTACACCTTC. It specifies CASSRMGGTRRYTF.

V and J are TRBV9 and TRBJ1-6, with 9 bases fitting TRBD1. Germline CDR1 SGDLS, CDR2 YYNGEE. The CDR3 spans 15 residues. The junction had 5 bases not matched to a gene; V was cut back by 3 bases and J by 7 bases. CDR3 amino acids: CASSAPGTGNSPLHF. The CDR3, as DNA: TGTGCCAGCAGCGCACCCGGGACAGGGAATTCACCCCTCCACTTT.

This clone was observed once. The chain uses TRBV5-6 and TRBJ1-2; D gene uncertain. Germline V gene sequence: CDR1 SGHDT, CDR2 YYEEEE. The V gene lost 0 bases and the J gene lost 4 bases, with 7 bases spanning the gap. The CDR3 has 13 amino acids. The CDR3 bases are TGTGCCAGCAGCTTGGGAGCTACCTATGGCTACACCTTC. Residues: CASSLGATYGYTF.

The chain carries TRBV4-2 and TRBJ2-7; D gene uncertain. Trimming shortened V by 0 bases and J by 3 bases, and 12 bases separated the two germline ends. The CDR3 is 15 amino acids. CDR1 LGHNA and CDR2 YNFKEQ come from the germline V gene. The CDR3 is CASSQDLELLYEQYF. The CDR3 nucleotides are TGTGCCAGCAGCCAAGATCTTGAACTACTCTACGAGCAGTACTTC.

The chain is built from TRBV4-1 and TRBJ2-7; D is undetermined. Trimming took off 1 base at V and 3 bases at J, with 13 bases between the two ends. Germline-derived CDR1 and CDR2 are MGHRA and YSYEKL. The CDR3 extends over 15 amino acids. The CDR3 sequence is CASSQGPTEYYEQYF. The CDR3 bases are TGCGCCAGCAGCCAAGGGCCGACGGAGTACTACGAGCAGTACTTC.

Remarks on this clone: Germline and junction disagree at one end, which may indicate a read error. The J gene is TRBJ2-5, the V gene TRBV7-7, with 9 bases aligning to TRBD1. The germline V gene has CDR1 SSHAT and CDR2 FNYEAQ (reference sequence). This CDR3 contains 15 residues. CDR3 amino acids: CASSRGQGPQETQYF. The CDR3, as DNA: TGTGCTAGCAGCCGAGGACAGGGGCCCCAAGAGACCCAGTACTTC.

V usage is TRBV15 and J usage is TRBJ1-2, with D perhaps TRBD1 (5 bases). Trimming pared 6 bases from V and 4 bases from J, leaving 18 bases between. CDR3 length equals 15 residues. The germline V gene has CDR1 LNHNV and CDR2 YYDKDF (reference sequence). The CDR3 bases are TGTGCCACCAGACCGACCGGGGACTACTTCTATGGCTACACCTTC. It specifies CATRPTGDYFYGYTF.

The genes are TRBV18 and TRBJ2-7; 7 nucleotides match TRBD1. V lost 3 bases and J lost 3; bases outside the gene matches: 2. The CDR3 contains 13 residues. Per the germline V gene, CDR1 is KGHSH and CDR2 is LQKENI. The CDR3 is CASSPQGDYEQYF. The CDR3 DNA reads as TGTGCCAGCTCACCTCAGGGGGACTACGAGCAGTACTTC. The whole variable domain, filled in from reference TRBV18 and TRBJ2-7, reads NAGVMQNPRHLVRRRGQEARLRCSPMKGHSHVYWYRQLPEEGLKFMVYLQKENIIDESGMPKERFSAEFPKEGPSILRIQQVVRGDSAAYFCASSPQGDYEQYFGPGTRLTVT.

V is TRBV11-3 and J is TRBJ2-7; possible D gene TRBD1, 6 bases. The germline V gene encodes CDR1 SGHNT and CDR2 YENEEA. The germline V and J ends were trimmed by 5 bases and 1 base, with 15 bases remaining between them. The CDR3 contains 15 residues. The chain's CDR3 is CASSPGVAQSYEQYF. CDR3 DNA sequence: TGTGCCAGCAGCCCAGGGGTTGCGCAATCCTACGAGCAGTACTTC.

The chain is built from TRBV12-5 and TRBJ2-3; D is unclear. The CDR3 covers 13 residues. Germline CDR1 LGHNT, CDR2 FRNRAP. Trimming stripped 2 bases from V and 6 bases from J, with 9 bases between. CDR3 region: CASGLRSRDTQYF. For the CDR3, the DNA is TGTGCTAGTGGTTTGAGGTCCAGGGATACGCAGTATTTT.

V and J are TRBV4-1 and TRBJ1-1; D is perhaps TRBD1 (6 bases). The CDR3 loop spans 14 amino acids. CDR1 and CDR2 from the germline V gene are MGHRA and YSYEKL. Trimming left V 5 bases short and J 4 bases short, with 14 bases between. The CDR3 loop reads CASSTTGPGTEAFF. The CDR3 bases are TGCGCCAGCAGCACCACAGGGCCTGGCACTGAAGCTTTCTTT.

This chain connects TRBV10-3 to TRBJ1-2; D gene uncertain. The germline CDR1 and CDR2 sequences are ENHRY and SYGVKD. Trimming shortened V by 7 bases and J by 7 bases, and 19 bases separated the two germline ends. This CDR3 spans 14 amino acids. CDR3 in amino acids: CAITPGGPTGGYTF. DNA for the CDR3: TGTGCCATCACCCCGGGAGGGCCAACGGGTGGCTACACCTTC.

The chain has TRBV28 and TRBJ1-4, with 11 positions matching TRBD1. The J segment lost 8 bases and the V segment lost 6 bases, leaving 5 bases of the junction unmatched. This CDR3 has 14 residues. The germline V gene encodes CDR1 MDHEN and CDR2 SYDVKM. DNA of the CDR3: TGTGCCAGCAGCCAGGACAGGGGGCGAGAAAAACTGTTTTTT. Protein product: CASSQDRGREKLFF. Full variable domain (remainder filled in from reference TRBV28 and TRBJ1-4): DVKVTQSSRYLVKRTGEKVFLECVQDMDHENMFWYRQDPGLGLRLIYFSYDVKMKEKGDIPEGYSVSREKKERFSLILESASTNQTSMYLCASSQDRGREKLFFGSGTQLSVL.

This chain joins TRBV21-1 and TRBJ1-3. TRBV21-1 is a pseudogene. This CDR3 has 14 amino acids. Here the CDR3 DNA reads TGTGCCAGCAGCAAACCGCGGAATGGAAACACCATATATTTT. It yields the protein CASSKPRNGNTIYF.

The chain recombines TRBV18 with TRBJ2-2; D is possibly TRBD2 (6 bases). V was shortened by 3 bases and J by 5 bases, with 16 bases between the two germline ends. The CDR3 runs 16 residues. CDR1 KGHSH and CDR2 LQKENI come from the germline V gene. The CDR3 spells CASSPRAGGMTGELFF. The CDR3 DNA follows: TGTGCCAGCTCACCTCGGGCCGGGGGAATGACCGGGGAGCTGTTTTTT.

The chain couples TRBV30 to TRBJ2-7; 9 bases match TRBD2. This CDR3 region has 12 residues. Germline CDR1 is GTSNPN and CDR2 is SVGIG (reference sequence). The V segment lost 2 bases and the J segment 7 bases; nucleotides outside the gene matches: 3. The CDR3 region is CAWSSGGREQYF. The CDR3 DNA is TGTGCCTGGAGTAGCGGGGGGAGGGAGCAGTACTTC.

This clone was detected a few times. The chain joins TRBV27 to TRBJ1-3; D is uncertain. CDR3 size: 15 residues. Trimming took 3 bases from V and 1 from J, leaving 10 bases between them. CDR1 and CDR2 (germline): MNHEY, SMNVEV (reference sequence). For the CDR3, the DNA is TGTGCCAGCAGTTTTTCCCGAGGGTCTGGAAACACCATATATTTT. This sequence encodes CASSFSRGSGNTIYF.

The chain employs TRBV18 and TRBJ1-1; D possibly corresponds to TRBD1 (5 bases). V dropped 3 bases and J dropped 3 bases, with 11 bases sitting between them. Per germline, CDR1 KGHSH and CDR2 LQKENI. The CDR3 covers 14 residues. CDR3 region: CASSPGLQDTEAFF. CDR3 nucleotides: TGTGCCAGCTCACCGGGGCTTCAGGACACTGAAGCTTTCTTT.

The V and J genes are TRBV6-1 and TRBJ2-1; TRBD2 agrees at 9 bases. The germline V gene has CDR1 MNHNS and CDR2 SASEGT. CDR3 length equals 15 residues. With V trimmed by 4 bases and J by 6 bases, 7 bases remained unmatched. For the CDR3, the DNA is TGTGCCAGCAGTGTAGCGGGAGCGGGGGGCAATGAGCAGTTCTTC. Its translation is CASSVAGAGGNEQFF.

This clone has just one count. V is TRBV2 and J is TRBJ2-7, with 7 positions matching TRBD1. This CDR3 is 14 amino acids long. Germline V lookup: CDR1 SNHLY, CDR2 FYNNEI. With 6 bases clipped from V and 4 bases from J, the junction kept 9 bases outside the gene matches. The CDR3 nucleotides read TGTGCCAGCAGGTCCGGGACAGTGCTATACGAGCAGTACTTC. This codes for CASRSGTVLYEQYF.

This rearrangement joins TRBV12-3 or TRBV12-4 to TRBJ2-1, with TRBD1 as a possible D gene (6 bases). V was clipped by 6 bases and J by 4 bases, with 10 bases between them. This CDR3 spans 13 amino acids. CDR3 amino acids: CASSPGAYNEQFF. The CDR3 DNA sequence: TGTGCCAGCAGCCCAGGGGCGTACAATGAGCAGTTCTTC.